These 2 T cell receptor beta chains came from one sample sequenced in a study of blood T cell repertoires in COVID-19. Method: immunoSEQ multiplex PCR; TCRdb's copy keeps in-frame clones and lacks some. The repertoire includes about 160,000 clones, 80% of them detected once, and roughly 3.4% sits in the top ten. The sequenced sample was PBMCs or T cells enriched from blood (not recorded which). Receptors originate from a woman aged 55-69 years who had recovered from COVID-19.

This rearrangement joins TRBV2 to TRBJ1-1; 8 nucleotides line up with TRBD1. Germline CDR1 and CDR2: SNHLY and FYNNEI. With V trimmed by 1 base and J by 5 bases, 3 bases remained unmatched. There are 14 residues in the CDR3. The CDR3 nucleotides are TGTGCCAGCAGTGAAGGACAGGGGTTAACTGAAGCTTTCTTT. Protein sequence: CASSEGQGLTEAFF.

V gene TRBV4-1 combines with J gene TRBJ2-3; 7 bases fit TRBD2. The CDR3 consists of 16 residues. Germline assignment: CDR1 MGHRA and CDR2 YSYEKL. The trim removed 1 base at V and 4 bases at J, leaving 8 bases unmatched. The DNA of the CDR3 is TGCGCCAGCAGCCAAGCGGTCGGACTAGAGTCAGATACGCAGTATTTT. Its translation: CASSQAVGLESDTQYF.